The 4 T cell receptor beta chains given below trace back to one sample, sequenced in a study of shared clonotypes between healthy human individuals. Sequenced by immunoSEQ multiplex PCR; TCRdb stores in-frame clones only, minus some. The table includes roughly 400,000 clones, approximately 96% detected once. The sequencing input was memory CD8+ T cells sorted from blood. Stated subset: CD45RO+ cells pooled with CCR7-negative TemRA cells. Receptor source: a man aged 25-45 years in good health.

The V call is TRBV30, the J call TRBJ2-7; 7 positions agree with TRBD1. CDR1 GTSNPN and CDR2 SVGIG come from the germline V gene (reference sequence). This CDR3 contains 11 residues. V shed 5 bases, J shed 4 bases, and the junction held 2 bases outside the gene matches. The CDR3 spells CAWDRVYEQYF. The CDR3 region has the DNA TGTGCCTGGGACAGGGTATACGAGCAGTACTTC. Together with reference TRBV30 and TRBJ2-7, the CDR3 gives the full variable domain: SQTIHQWPATLVQPVGSPLSLECTVEGTSNPNLYWYRQAAGRGLQLLFYSVGIGQISSEVPQNLSASRPQDRQFILSSKKLLLSDSGFYLCAWDRVYEQYFGPGTRLTVT.

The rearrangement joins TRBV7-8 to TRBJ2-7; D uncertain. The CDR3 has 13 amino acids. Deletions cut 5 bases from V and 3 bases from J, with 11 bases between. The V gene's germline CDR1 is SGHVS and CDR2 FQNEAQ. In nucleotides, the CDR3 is TGTGCCAGCAGCGTCACGGATTACTACGAGCAGTACTTC. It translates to CASSVTDYYEQYF.

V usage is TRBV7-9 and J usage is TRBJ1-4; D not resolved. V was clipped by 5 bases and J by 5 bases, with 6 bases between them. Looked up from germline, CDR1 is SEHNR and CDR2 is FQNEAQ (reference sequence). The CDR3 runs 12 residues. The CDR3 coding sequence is TGTGCCAGCAGCCAAGGGAATGAAAAACTGTTTTTT. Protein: CASSQGNEKLFF. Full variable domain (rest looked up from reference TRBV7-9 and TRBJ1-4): DTGVSQNPRHKITKRGQNVTFRCDPISEHNRLYWYRQTLGQGPEFLTYFQNEAQLEKSRLLSDRFSAERPKGSFSTLEIQRTEQGDSAMYLCASSQGNEKLFFGSGTQLSVL.

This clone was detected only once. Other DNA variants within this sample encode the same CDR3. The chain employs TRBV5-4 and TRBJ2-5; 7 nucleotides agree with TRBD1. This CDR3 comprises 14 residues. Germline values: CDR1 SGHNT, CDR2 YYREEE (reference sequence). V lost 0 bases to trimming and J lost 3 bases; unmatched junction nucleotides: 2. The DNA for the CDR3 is TGTGCCAGCAGCTTGGGACAGGGAAAAGAGACCCAGTACTTC. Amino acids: CASSLGQGKETQYF.